One sample yielded the 27 T cell receptor beta chains listed below, sequenced in a study of shared clonotypes between healthy human individuals. Method: immunoSEQ multiplex PCR; TCRdb's copy keeps in-frame clones and lacks some. Of under 750,000 clones in the sample, 72% were seen once. Sequenced sample: memory CD4+ T cells sorted from blood. Subset noted: CD45RA-negative fraction. These receptors originate from a woman in her 30s in good health.

This chain uses TRBV6-1 with TRBJ1-1; tentative D call: TRBD1 (6 bases). The CDR3 runs 15 residues. With 6 bases removed from V and 0 bases from J, the gap between germline ends came to 14 bases. Germline CDR1 and CDR2: MNHNS and SASEGT. In DNA form, the CDR3 reads TGTGCCAGCAGGAATAGACAGGACATGAACACTGAAGCTTTCTTT. Its translation: CASRNRQDMNTEAFF.

A remark on this clone: The same CDR3 also results from other DNA sequences found in this sample. The V and J genes are TRBV28 and TRBJ1-2; D remains unclear. The CDR3 loop spans 11 amino acids. The germline V gene encodes CDR1 MDHEN and CDR2 SYDVKM. Trimming removed 2 bases at V and 3 bases at J, with 1 base between. CDR3 sequence reads: CASSLHYGYTF. The CDR3 coding sequence is TGTGCCAGCAGTTTACACTATGGCTACACCTTC.

Of note for this clone: This sample includes further DNA sequences coding for the same CDR3. This sequence joins TRBV19 and TRBJ2-5; 8 bases are shared with TRBD1. The trim removed 6 bases at V and 2 bases at J, leaving 2 bases unmatched. CDR1 and CDR2 from the germline V gene are LNHDA and SQIVND (reference sequence). The CDR3 totals 13 residues. Here the CDR3 reads CASSQGAQETQYF. The CDR3 DNA is TGTGCCAGTAGCCAGGGGGCTCAAGAGACCCAGTACTTC.

This clone was counted between two and nine times. This sequence joins TRBV18 and TRBJ2-2; no reliable D call. CDR1 and CDR2 from the germline V gene are KGHSH and LQKENI. V was clipped by 0 bases and J by 3 bases, with 8 bases between them. The CDR3 has 15 amino acids. The CDR3 reads CASSPPNQYTGELFF. DNA of the CDR3: TGTGCCAGCTCACCACCGAACCAGTACACCGGGGAGCTGTTTTTT.

The rearrangement links TRBV7-3 to TRBJ2-1; tentative D call: TRBD1 (6 bases). V lost 3 bases, J lost 9 bases, and 12 bases lay in between. CDR1 is SGHTA, CDR2 FQGTGA, per germline. CDR3 size: 13 residues. CDR3 DNA sequence: TGTGCCAGCAGCTTCCCTCCCAGGGGTGAGCAGTTCTTC. Protein sequence: CASSFPPRGEQFF.

V is TRBV5-1 and J is TRBJ1-4; tentatively, D is TRBD1 (6 bases). This CDR3 is 17 amino acids long. Per the germline V gene, CDR1 is SGHRS and CDR2 is YFSETQ. V gave up 1 base and J gave up 5 bases, with 18 bases separating them. The CDR3 DNA reads TGCGCCAGCAGCTTGCACACCCGTGCAGGGGAAAATGAAAAACTGTTTTTT. Translation: CASSLHTRAGENEKLFF.

V is TRBV19 and J is TRBJ2-3; 14 nucleotides agree with TRBD2. The CDR3 runs to 16 residues. In germline, CDR1 is LNHDA, CDR2 SQIVND (reference sequence). V shed 11 bases, J shed 7 bases, and the junction held 14 bases outside the gene matches. CDR3 nucleotide sequence: TGTGCCGTGGCCCAAACCAGACTAGCGGGAGGGAATACGCAGTATTTT. It is translated as CAVAQTRLAGGNTQYF.

This clone has only a few counts. The chain joins TRBV15 to TRBJ2-1; D is uncertain. Germline V gene sequence: CDR1 LNHNV, CDR2 YYDKDF (reference sequence). V was shortened by 1 base and J by 7 bases, with 17 bases between the two germline ends. The CDR3 length is 16 residues. DNA of the CDR3: TGTGCCACCAGCAGAGTTCCCAACGACAAATTTAATGAGCAGTTCTTC. Amino acids: CATSRVPNDKFNEQFF.

The V gene is TRBV11-2, the J gene TRBJ1-2, with 11 bases aligning to TRBD1. The germline CDR1 and CDR2 sequences are SGHAT and FQNNGV. After removal of 4 bases from V and 7 bases from J, the junction contained 8 bases not matched to a gene. The CDR3 covers 15 residues. CDR3 protein: CASSSVGQGAAGYTF. CDR3 nucleotides: TGTGCCAGCAGCTCGGTTGGACAGGGGGCTGCTGGCTACACCTTC.

As for this clone: This likely came from a read error, as a far larger clone is one base away. The same CDR3 also results from other DNA sequences found in this sample. The chain couples TRBV7-9 to TRBJ2-1, with TRBD2 matching over 12 bases. The CDR3 loop spans 15 amino acids. Germline CDR1 reads SEHNR; CDR2 reads FQNEAQ (reference sequence). Written as DNA, the CDR3 is TGCGCCAGCAGCTTGGGGACTAGCGGGTACAATGAGCAGTTCTTC. Amino acid sequence: CASSLGTSGYNEQFF.

The genes are TRBV18 and TRBJ1-1, with 8 bases aligning to TRBD1. J gave up 4 bases and V 5 bases, and 6 bases lay outside the gene matches. This CDR3 has 14 residues. Per germline, CDR1 KGHSH and CDR2 LQKENI. The CDR3, as DNA: TGTGCCAGCTCAACGACAGGGGACGGCACTGAAGCTTTCTTT. Protein: CASSTTGDGTEAFF.

The rearrangement joins TRBV7-2 to TRBJ2-3; no reliable D call. This CDR3 is 16 amino acids long. The germline V gene has CDR1 SGHTA and CDR2 FQGNSA. With 3 bases removed from V and 4 bases from J, the gap between germline ends came to 17 bases. CDR3 region: CASSFRRTSLADTQYF. The CDR3 DNA reads as TGTGCCAGCAGCTTTCGTAGGACCTCCCTCGCAGATACGCAGTATTTT.

This chain links TRBV7-3 with TRBJ2-7; TRBD2 is a possible D gene (5 bases). The CDR3 sequence is 15 residues long. Trimming stripped 0 bases from V and 2 bases from J, with 11 bases between. Germline CDR1 is SGHTA and CDR2 is FQGTGA. The CDR3 DNA is TGTGCCAGCAGCTTAACCAGCGGAGACGCCTACGAGCAGTACTTC. It is translated as CASSLTSGDAYEQYF.

V gene TRBV6-5 combines with J gene TRBJ2-3; 8 bases match TRBD2. CDR3 length equals 16 residues. Looked up from germline, CDR1 is MNHEY and CDR2 is SVGAGI. V was pared by 2 bases and J by 0 bases, with 4 bases of the junction left unmatched. CDR3 amino acids: CASSYGAGESTDTQYF. DNA for the CDR3: TGTGCCAGCAGTTACGGAGCGGGAGAAAGCACAGATACGCAGTATTTT.

With respect to this clone: This CDR3 is also generated by other DNA sequences in the sample. J is TRBJ1-3 and V is TRBV9, with 7 bases identical to TRBD1. Trimming cost V 3 bases and J 0 bases; bases outside gene matches: 0. CDR1 SGDLS and CDR2 YYNGEE come from the germline V gene. The CDR3 sequence is 14 residues long. CDR3 protein: CASSGQGSGNTIYF. CDR3 DNA: TGTGCCAGCAGCGGACAGGGCTCTGGAAACACCATATATTTT. The full variable domain, with the rest looked up from reference TRBV9 and TRBJ1-3, is DSGVTQTPKHLITATGQRVTLRCSPRSGDLSVYWYQQSLDQGLQFLIQYYNGEERAKGNILERFSAQQFPDLHSELNLSSLELGDSALYFCASSGQGSGNTIYFGEGSWLTVV.

This clone has more than one count but fewer than ten. The chain carries TRBV27 and TRBJ2-3, with D possibly matching TRBD2 (6 bases). With 5 bases removed from V and 2 bases from J, the gap between germline ends came to 17 bases. The CDR3 is 16 residues long. Germline loops: CDR1 MNHEY, CDR2 SMNVEV (reference sequence). CDR3 residues: CASSPRAPGATDTQYF. In DNA, the CDR3 is TGTGCCAGCAGTCCGCGGGCCCCGGGAGCCACAGATACGCAGTATTTT.

A note on this clone: The sample carries other DNA sequences with the same CDR3. The chain joins TRBV20-1 to TRBJ2-1; D gene unclear. V was trimmed by 0 bases and J by 7 bases, leaving 1 base between them. Per the germline V gene, CDR1 is DFQATT and CDR2 is SNEGSKA (reference sequence). The CDR3 consists of 10 residues. The CDR3 here is CSARENEQFF. The DNA for the CDR3 is TGCAGTGCTAGAGAAAATGAGCAGTTCTTC.

V and J are TRBV28 and TRBJ1-4; 8 positions agree with TRBD1. Looked up from germline, CDR1 is MDHEN and CDR2 is SYDVKM. V lost 3 bases to trimming and J lost 8 bases; unmatched junction nucleotides: 14. The CDR3 contains 17 residues. The CDR3 sequence: CASSFRTGIILREKLFF. The CDR3 DNA reads TGTGCCAGCAGTTTCCGGACAGGGATCATCCTAAGGGAAAAACTGTTTTTT. The variable domain in full, with the rest retrieved from reference TRBV28 and TRBJ1-4, is DVKVTQSSRYLVKRTGEKVFLECVQDMDHENMFWYRQDPGLGLRLIYFSYDVKMKEKGDIPEGYSVSREKKERFSLILESASTNQTSMYLCASSFRTGIILREKLFFGSGTQLSVL.

This chain joins TRBV19 and TRBJ2-1; D is perhaps TRBD2 (5 bases). The V and J ends lost 4 bases and 0 bases respectively, with 10 bases between them. The CDR3 has 15 residues. The germline gives CDR1 LNHDA, CDR2 SQIVND (reference sequence). CDR3 amino acids: CASSTGRSSYNEQFF. CDR3 in DNA: TGTGCCAGTAGTACTGGGAGAAGCTCCTACAATGAGCAGTTCTTC.

There are a few counts of this clone. The V and J genes are TRBV2 and TRBJ1-5; 9 positions agree with TRBD1. This CDR3 has 14 residues. The ends lost 6 bases at V and 9 bases at J; junction bases unmatched: 9. Germline V lookup: CDR1 SNHLY, CDR2 FYNNEI. As DNA, the CDR3 is TGTGCCAGCAGACCCGGGACAGGGCTTTCGCCCCAGCATTTT. It translates to CASRPGTGLSPQHF.

The rearrangement joins TRBV27 to TRBJ2-7, with no clear D. Germline-derived CDR1 and CDR2 are MNHEY and SMNVEV (reference sequence). Trimming removed 1 base from V and 0 bases from J, with 7 bases in between. The CDR3 extends over 14 amino acids. The chain's CDR3 is CASSLCPHSYEQYF. DNA for the CDR3: TGTGCCAGCAGTTTATGCCCCCACTCCTACGAGCAGTACTTC.

The chain is built from TRBV28 and TRBJ1-1; D gene unclear. Looked up from germline, CDR1 is MDHEN and CDR2 is SYDVKM. The CDR3 covers 12 residues. V was pared by 2 bases and J by 3 bases, with 4 bases between. The CDR3, as DNA: TGTGCCAGCAGTTTAGCTGACACTGAAGCTTTCTTT. The encoded protein is CASSLADTEAFF.

This clone was seen a few times. The chain joins TRBV11-3 to TRBJ1-1, with D hard to call. The CDR3 extends over 15 amino acids. With 0 bases removed from V and 1 base from J, the gap between germline ends came to 9 bases. Germline V lookup: CDR1 SGHNT, CDR2 YENEEA. This chain's CDR3 is CASSLDGKGNTEAFF. CDR3 sequence (DNA): TGTGCCAGCAGCTTAGATGGTAAGGGGAACACTGAAGCTTTCTTT.

The chain joins TRBV4-1 to TRBJ1-5; the D gene is possibly TRBD1 (5 bases). Germline V gives CDR1 MGHRA, CDR2 YSYEKL. Trimming removed 3 bases at V and 0 bases at J, with 12 bases between. The CDR3 has 16 residues. This CDR3 is CASSQEQDYSNQPQHF. The DNA of the CDR3 is TGCGCCAGCAGCCAGGAACAGGATTATAGCAATCAGCCCCAGCATTTT.

The chain combines TRBV9 with TRBJ1-4; no definite D call. The V gene lost 0 bases and the J gene lost 8 bases, with 11 bases spanning the gap. The germline V gene encodes CDR1 SGDLS and CDR2 YYNGEE. The CDR3 sequence is 14 residues long. The DNA for the CDR3 is TGTGCCAGCAGCGTAGCAGCGGGAGGAGAAAAACTGTTTTTT. It specifies CASSVAAGGEKLFF.

The chain links TRBV5-4 to TRBJ2-7, with 7 bases identical to TRBD1. V lost 0 bases to trimming and J lost 4 bases; unmatched junction nucleotides: 7. This CDR3 contains 15 residues. CDR1 is SGHNT and CDR2 is YYREEE in the germline V gene (reference sequence). CDR3 protein: CASSLGGTDLYEQYF. CDR3 DNA sequence: TGTGCCAGCAGCTTGGGGGGGACAGACTTATACGAGCAGTACTTC.

The V gene is TRBV7-8, the J gene TRBJ2-5; D gene uncertain. Germline CDR1 reads SGHVS; CDR2 reads FQNEAQ. The CDR3 totals 13 residues. Trimming pared 5 bases from V and 5 bases from J, leaving 12 bases between. In DNA form, the CDR3 reads TGTGCCAGCAGCCCCGGGCCTGGGGAGACCCAGTACTTC. This codes for CASSPGPGETQYF.